This TCR beta chain was observed in a study of blood T cell repertoires in COVID-19. On the study more broadly: PBMCs, B-cell-depleted T cells, or T cells were the source of the cDNA or gDNA that made up the material.

Germline values: CDR1 MNHEY, CDR2 SVGAGI. The trim removed 0 bases at V and 7 bases at J, leaving 3 bases unmatched. This CDR3 has 15 amino acids. Per the study methods: Reference gene primer amplification in the assay estimated nucleated cell counts. Sequencing was performed with immunoSEQ multiplex PCR; in TCRdb, only in-frame clones are kept and a portion is missing. D and trimming were read from the DNA, whereas the V and J calls and clone size are those reported in that table. The data hold about 260,000 clones, with approximately 86% observed a single time. Input material: peripheral blood. The V call is TRBV6-5, the J call TRBJ1-2; 12 bases align to TRBD1. The sequence was collected from a man aged 40-55 years who had recovered from COVID-19. In DNA, the CDR3 is TGTGCCAGCAGTTACTCCGGGACAGGGGGCGTTGGCTACACCTTC. Amino acids: CASSYSGTGGVGYTF.